This T cell receptor beta chain appears in the sequencing data of a study of blood T cell repertoires in COVID-19. Looking at the study overall: There were acute and convalescent COVID-19 samples, and they came from the United States, Italy and Spain. PBMCs, B-cell-depleted T cells, or T cells provided the cDNA or gDNA that made up the material.

V dropped 4 bases and J dropped 6; count of bases not matched to a gene: 9. The CDR3 sequence is 15 residues long. Germline V lookup: CDR1 MNHEY, CDR2 SVGAGI. Original methodology: Reference gene primer amplification gave estimated nucleated cell counts. Some clones are missing from TCRdb's copy, which holds only in-frame ones; the method was immunoSEQ multiplex PCR. V, J and clone size were drawn from that table, and D and trimming were deduced from the DNA. The table has more than 300,000 clones, 83% seen once. The sequenced sample consisted of peripheral blood. The receptor was derived from a woman aged 45 to 65 with acute or convalescent COVID-19. The chain links TRBV6-5 to TRBJ2-7; the match to TRBD2 covers 10 bases. CDR3 sequence: CASSSQREGKTEQYF. The CDR3 DNA follows: TGTGCCAGCAGTTCCCAGCGGGAGGGGAAAACCGAGCAGTACTTC.